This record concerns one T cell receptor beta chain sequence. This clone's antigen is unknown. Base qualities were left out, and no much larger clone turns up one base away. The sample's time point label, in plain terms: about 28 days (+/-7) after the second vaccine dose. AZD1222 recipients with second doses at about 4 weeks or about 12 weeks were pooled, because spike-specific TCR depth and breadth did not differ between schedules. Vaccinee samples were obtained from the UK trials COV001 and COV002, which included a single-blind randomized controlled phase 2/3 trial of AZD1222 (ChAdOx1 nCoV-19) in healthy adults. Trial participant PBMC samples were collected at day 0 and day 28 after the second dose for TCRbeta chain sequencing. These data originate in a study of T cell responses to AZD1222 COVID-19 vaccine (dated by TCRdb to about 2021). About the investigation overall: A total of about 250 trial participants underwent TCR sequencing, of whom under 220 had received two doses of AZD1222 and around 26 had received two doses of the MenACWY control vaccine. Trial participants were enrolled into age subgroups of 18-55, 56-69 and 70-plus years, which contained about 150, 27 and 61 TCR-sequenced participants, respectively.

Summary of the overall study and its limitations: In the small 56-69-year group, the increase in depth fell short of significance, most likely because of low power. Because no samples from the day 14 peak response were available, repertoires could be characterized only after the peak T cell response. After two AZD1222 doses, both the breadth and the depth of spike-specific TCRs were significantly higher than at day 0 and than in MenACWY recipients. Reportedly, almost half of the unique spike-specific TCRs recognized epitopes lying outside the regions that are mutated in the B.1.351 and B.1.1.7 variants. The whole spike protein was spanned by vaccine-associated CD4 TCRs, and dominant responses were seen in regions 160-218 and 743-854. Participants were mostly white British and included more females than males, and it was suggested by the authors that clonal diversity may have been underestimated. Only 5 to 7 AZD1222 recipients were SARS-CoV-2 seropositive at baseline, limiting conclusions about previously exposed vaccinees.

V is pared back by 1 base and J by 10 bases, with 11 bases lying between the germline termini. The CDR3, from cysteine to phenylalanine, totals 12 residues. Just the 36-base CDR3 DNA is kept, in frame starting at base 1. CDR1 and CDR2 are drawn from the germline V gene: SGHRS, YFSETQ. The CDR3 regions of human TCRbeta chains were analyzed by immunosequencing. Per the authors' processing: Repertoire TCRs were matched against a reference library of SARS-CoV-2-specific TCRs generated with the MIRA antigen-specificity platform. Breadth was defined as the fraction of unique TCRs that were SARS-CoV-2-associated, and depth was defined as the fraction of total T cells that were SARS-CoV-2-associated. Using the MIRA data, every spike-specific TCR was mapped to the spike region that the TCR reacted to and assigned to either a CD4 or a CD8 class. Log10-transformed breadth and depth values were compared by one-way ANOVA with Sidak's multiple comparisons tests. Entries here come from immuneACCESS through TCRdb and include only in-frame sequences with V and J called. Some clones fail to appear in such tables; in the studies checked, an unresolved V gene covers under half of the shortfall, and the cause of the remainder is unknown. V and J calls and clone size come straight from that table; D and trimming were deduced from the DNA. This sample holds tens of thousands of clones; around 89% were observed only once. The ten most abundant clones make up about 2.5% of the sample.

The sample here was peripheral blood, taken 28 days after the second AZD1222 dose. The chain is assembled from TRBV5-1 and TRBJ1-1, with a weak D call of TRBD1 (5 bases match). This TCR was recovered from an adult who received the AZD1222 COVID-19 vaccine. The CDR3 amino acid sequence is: CASSLWGWGAFF. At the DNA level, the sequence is TGCGCCAGCAGCTTGTGGGGGTGGGGAGCTTTCTTT.